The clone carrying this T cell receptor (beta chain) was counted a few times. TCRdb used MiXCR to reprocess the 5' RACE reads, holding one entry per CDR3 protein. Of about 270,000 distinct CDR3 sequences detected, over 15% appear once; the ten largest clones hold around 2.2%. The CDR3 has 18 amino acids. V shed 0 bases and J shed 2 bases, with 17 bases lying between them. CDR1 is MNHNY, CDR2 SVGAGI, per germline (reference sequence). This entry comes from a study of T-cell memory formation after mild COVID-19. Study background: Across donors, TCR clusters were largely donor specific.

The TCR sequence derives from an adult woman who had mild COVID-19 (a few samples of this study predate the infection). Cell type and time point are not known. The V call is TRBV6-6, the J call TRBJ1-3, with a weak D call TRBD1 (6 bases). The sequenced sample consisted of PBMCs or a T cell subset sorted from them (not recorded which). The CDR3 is CASSYSNPQGLTGNTIYF. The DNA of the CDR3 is TGTGCCAGCAGTTACTCGAATCCCCAGGGGCTCACTGGAAACACCATATATTTT.